Shown below are 26 T cell receptor beta chains from a single sample sequenced in a study of post-analysis software for immune sequencing data. General study findings and limits: Among 5 or 6 TRBV segments more frequent in patients than controls were TRBV5-6, TRBV5-1 and TRBV20-1.

What these receptors recognize is not known. TCR beta libraries were prepared from cDNA with unique molecular identifiers. TCRdb used MiXCR to reprocess the PCR reads, holding one entry per CDR3 protein. The data show some 450,000 distinct CDR3 sequences, under 55% seen once. Sequences were obtained from blood. Receptor source: a girl aged 5-17 years with multiple sclerosis.

The J gene is TRBJ1-1, the V gene TRBV12-3 or TRBV12-4, with D possibly TRBD1 on 6 matching bases. V was pared by 6 bases and J by 10 bases, with 18 bases between. The CDR3 consists of 13 residues. CDR3 bases: TGTGCCAGCAGCCTTGGACTGGGGGCGGTAGCTTTCTTT. Its protein product is CASSLGLGAVAFF.

CDR3 sequence reads: CASSLSQRSYEQYF. CDR3 DNA: TGCGCCAGCAGCTTGAGCCAGCGAAGCTACGAGCAGTACTTC. The chain joins TRBV5-1 to TRBJ2-7; D gene ambiguous. The V end lost 1 base, the J end lost 3 bases, and 11 bases lay between the germline ends. The germline gives CDR1 SGHRS, CDR2 YFSETQ. The CDR3 has 14 residues.

This clonotype was recorded a few times. The V and J genes are TRBV12-3 or TRBV12-4 and TRBJ1-1; D ambiguous. Deletions cut 3 bases from V and 4 bases from J, with 15 bases between. This CDR3 has 15 residues. The CDR3 protein is CASSFSPGPRTEAFF. CDR3 nucleotide sequence: TGTGCCAGCAGTTTTTCCCCCGGACCGCGCACTGAAGCTTTCTTT.

The V call is TRBV6-2 or TRBV6-3, the J call TRBJ2-1, with D unresolved. Germline lookup yields CDR1 MNHEY and CDR2 SVGEGT. V lost 2 bases to trimming and J lost 4 bases, with 9 bases between them. This CDR3 is built from 14 residues. This CDR3 is CASSYAQEYNEQFF. The CDR3 region has the DNA TGTGCCAGCAGTTACGCCCAAGAATACAATGAGCAGTTCTTC.

The chain recombines TRBV7-3 with TRBJ1-2; 11 nucleotides agree with TRBD1. The CDR3 loop spans 15 amino acids. CDR1 is SGHTA, CDR2 FQGTGA, per germline. V was pared by 5 bases and J by 6 bases, with 8 bases of the junction left unmatched. CDR3 amino acids: CASSLRTGGADGYTF. In nucleotides, the CDR3 is TGTGCCAGCAGCCTTCGGACAGGGGGCGCCGATGGCTACACCTTC.

The rearrangement links TRBV5-1 to TRBJ2-6; 9 nucleotides line up with TRBD1. CDR3 length: 15 amino acids. J was trimmed by 8 bases and V by 0 bases; bases with no gene match: 3. The germline V gene encodes CDR1 SGHRS and CDR2 YFSETQ. CDR3 sequence (DNA): TGCGCCAGCAGCTTGGGGGACAGGGAGACCAACGTCCTGACTTTC. Its protein is CASSLGDRETNVLTF.

The rearrangement links TRBV7-2 to TRBJ2-5; TRBD2 matches at 7 bases. The CDR3 contains 14 residues. V was clipped by 5 bases and J by 5 bases; unmatched bases: 8. CDR1 SGHTA and CDR2 FQGNSA come from the germline V gene. The CDR3 region is CASSLTSAGETQYF. CDR3 in DNA: TGTGCCAGCAGCCTCACTAGCGCAGGGGAGACCCAGTACTTC. Filled out from reference TRBV7-2 and TRBJ2-5, the complete variable domain reads GAGVSQSPSNKVTEKGKDVELRCDPISGHTALYWYRQSLGQGLEFLIYFQGNSAPDKSGLPSDRFSAERTGGSVSTLTIQRTQQEDSAVYLCASSLTSAGETQYFGPGTRLLVL.

This chain joins TRBV29-1 and TRBJ2-5; 9 bases match TRBD1. The CDR3 runs 15 residues. J gave up 11 bases and V 0 bases, and 13 bases lay outside the gene matches. Germline CDR1 reads SQVTM; CDR2 reads ANQGSEA. DNA of the CDR3: TGCAGCGTTGAAGATCCCGGGACAGGGCCCTACGGGCAGTACTTC. Translated: CSVEDPGTGPYGQYF. The full variable domain, rest sourced from reference TRBV29-1 and TRBJ2-5, is SAVISQKPSRDICQRGTSLTIQCQVDSQVTMMFWYRQQPGQSLTLIATANQGSEATYESGFVIDKFPISRPNLTFSTLTVSNMSPEDSSIYLCSVEDPGTGPYGQYFGPGTRLLVL.

This clonotype showed up just a few times. The chain links TRBV4-1 to TRBJ2-2; D may correspond to TRBD1 or TRBD2 (5 bases each). Looked up from germline, CDR1 is MGHRA and CDR2 is YSYEKL. The CDR3 runs 13 residues. The V end was cut by 6 bases, the J end by 5 bases, with 10 bases between. The DNA for the CDR3 is TGCGCCAGCAGTTTGGGGGAGACCGGGGAGCTGTTTTTT. Its translation: CASSLGETGELFF.

V is TRBV4-1 and J is TRBJ2-5; the D is unclear. Near its end, the DNA agrees better with TRBJ2-7, so the J call may be wrong. CDR1 is MGHRA and CDR2 is YSYEKL in the germline V gene. The CDR3 loop spans 14 amino acids. The CDR3 spells CASSQEGFGYEQYF. In DNA, the CDR3 is TGCGCCAGCAGCCAAGAAGGGTTCGGCTACGAGCAGTACTTC.

Worth noting for this clonotype: Mismatch with germline at one junction end may stem from a read error. The chain links TRBV29-1 to TRBJ2-1; 8 bases line up with TRBD2. The CDR3 is 13 amino acids. From germline, CDR1 is SQVTM and CDR2 ANQGSEA. The CDR3: CGVTPRGAFEQFF. In DNA form, the CDR3 reads TGCGGCGTGACCCCGCGGGGGGCATTTGAGCAGTTCTTC.

This clonotype was picked up a small number of times. The rearrangement joins TRBV29-1 to TRBJ1-1; D may be TRBD1 (6 bases). The CDR3 runs to 12 residues. Between the trimmed V and J ends, which lost 3 bases and 7 bases, there was a span of 12 bases. Germline CDR1 SQVTM, CDR2 ANQGSEA. The CDR3 region has the DNA TGCAGCGTTGAGGGGGACAAGGTTGAAGCTTTCTTT. Encoded protein: CSVEGDKVEAFF.

V and J are TRBV29-1 and TRBJ1-2, with D unclear. V was cut by 7 bases and J by 3 bases, with 12 bases left in between. Germline CDR1 and CDR2: SQVTM and ANQGSEA. The CDR3 is made up of 12 amino acids. Here the CDR3 reads CSAGWEHYGYTF. The CDR3 region has the DNA TGCAGCGCTGGGTGGGAACACTATGGCTACACCTTC.

This clonotype was seen only a few times. The J gene is TRBJ2-5, the V gene TRBV18; D is undetermined. From germline, CDR1 is KGHSH and CDR2 LQKENI. CDR3 length equals 14 residues. Trimming removed 3 bases at V and 5 bases at J, with 13 bases between. The CDR3 is CASSPAPLRETQYF. The CDR3 region has the DNA TGTGCCAGCTCACCTGCACCTCTACGGGAGACCCAGTACTTC.

This clonotype was detected a few times. The rearrangement uses TRBV4-1 and TRBJ2-4, with D maybe TRBD2 (5 bases). Germline loops: CDR1 MGHRA, CDR2 YSYEKL. Trimming took 1 base from V and 0 from J, leaving 16 bases between them. There are 18 residues in the CDR3. The CDR3 loop is CASSQVEVVAGAKNIQYF. In DNA, the CDR3 is TGCGCCAGCAGCCAAGTTGAGGTTGTGGCGGGAGCCAAAAACATTCAGTACTTC.

This sequence joins TRBV29-1 and TRBJ2-3; 7 nucleotides align to TRBD2. There are 13 residues in the CDR3. Trimming removed 5 bases from V and 2 bases from J; junction bases left unmatched: 4. CDR1 and CDR2 (germline): SQVTM, ANQGSEA. The CDR3 is CSVLGGHTDTQYF. In nucleotides, the CDR3 is TGCAGCGTTCTGGGAGGGCACACAGATACGCAGTATTTT.

This clonotype has only a few counts. The chain combines TRBV7-2 with TRBJ2-1, with a tentative D call TRBD2 (6 bases). The CDR3 is 15 residues long. Trimming cost V 2 bases and J 5 bases, with 13 bases left between them. Germline V lookup: CDR1 SGHTA, CDR2 FQGNSA. CDR3 coding DNA: TGTGCCAGCAGCTTATCAGGCGGGAACGACAATGAGCAGTTCTTC. Translating it yields CASSLSGGNDNEQFF.

This chain uses TRBV6-5 with TRBJ2-5; D is unclear. V lost 4 bases to trimming and J lost 4 bases, with 13 bases between them. This CDR3 is built from 14 residues. Germline lookup yields CDR1 MNHEY and CDR2 SVGAGI. For the CDR3, the DNA is TGTGCCAGCAGTTCGGTAGGAGTCCGAGAGACCCAGTACTTC. Its translation: CASSSVGVRETQYF.

The chain carries TRBV7-9 and TRBJ1-1; D is possibly TRBD1 (6 bases). V lost 4 bases to trimming and J lost 0 bases, with 15 bases between them. Germline lookup yields CDR1 SEHNR and CDR2 FQNEAQ (reference sequence). The CDR3 runs to 16 residues. DNA for the CDR3: TGTGCCAGCAGCTGGGACAAGCCGAAGATGAACACTGAAGCTTTCTTT. The encoded protein is CASSWDKPKMNTEAFF.

As for this clonotype: The junction departs from germline at one end; a sequencing error may be responsible. The CDR3 spells CASSLLAGNYDEQFF. CDR3 DNA sequence: TGTGCCAGCAGCTTACTAGCGGGAAACTACGATGAGCAGTTCTTC. This chain links TRBV7-3 with TRBJ2-1; 9 bases match TRBD2. The CDR3 has 15 amino acids. Germline V gene lookup returns CDR1 SGHTA and CDR2 FQGTGA.

The chain carries TRBV5-1 and TRBJ1-2, with TRBD1 matching over 7 bases. Germline V lookup: CDR1 SGHRS, CDR2 YFSETQ. This CDR3 spans 13 amino acids. V shed 4 bases and J 6 bases; nucleotides not matched to a gene: 6. The CDR3 protein is CASSLGGGDGYTF. The CDR3 DNA reads TGCGCCAGCAGCCTGGGAGGGGGCGATGGCTACACCTTC.

The J gene is TRBJ2-5, the V gene TRBV7-2; D not resolved. TRBJ2-4 matches the DNA end more closely, so the J call is doubtful. Germline-derived CDR1 and CDR2 are SGHTA and FQGNSA. CDR3 length: 14 residues. CDR3: CASSSWVPKNIQYF. CDR3 bases: TGTGCCAGCAGCTCGTGGGTCCCCAAAAACATTCAGTACTTC.

This clonotype was counted a few times. V and J are TRBV7-9 and TRBJ2-7; 9 nucleotides line up with TRBD1. There are 17 residues in the CDR3. Trimming cost V 0 bases and J 0 bases; bases outside gene matches: 6. The germline V gene has CDR1 SEHNR and CDR2 FQNEAQ (reference sequence). The CDR3 is CASSLAPGTGPSYEQYF. The CDR3 DNA follows: TGTGCCAGCAGCTTAGCGCCCGGGACAGGGCCCTCCTACGAGCAGTACTTC.

The chain uses TRBV12-3 or TRBV12-4 and TRBJ1-5, with a weak D call TRBD1 (6 bases). CDR3 length: 14 amino acids. The ends were cut back, 6 bases at V and 7 bases at J, with 16 bases in the middle. The CDR3 here is CASSSGGTNQPQHF. CDR3 coding DNA: TGTGCCAGCAGCTCCGGGGGGACAAACCAGCCCCAGCATTTT.

This clonotype was counted only a few times. The V call is TRBV29-1, the J call TRBJ2-5, with D unclear. Germline V gene sequence: CDR1 SQVTM, CDR2 ANQGSEA. Trimming left V 3 bases short and J 1 base short, with 9 bases between. The CDR3 totals 13 residues. The chain's CDR3 is CSVDSAFQETQYF. For the CDR3, the DNA is TGCAGCGTTGACTCCGCCTTCCAAGAGACCCAGTACTTC.

This clonotype was picked up a small number of times. The rearrangement links TRBV6-1 to TRBJ1-6; D call uncertain. The CDR3 spans 14 residues. V dropped 6 bases and J dropped 5 bases, with 11 bases sitting between them. In germline, CDR1 is MNHNS, CDR2 SASEGT. CDR3 protein: CASRETGDNSPLHF. The CDR3 region has the DNA TGTGCCAGCAGGGAGACGGGTGATAATTCACCCCTCCACTTT.